One T cell receptor beta chain is described in this entry. Only in-frame clones appear in the TCRdb table, and some are missing; sequencing was by immunoSEQ multiplex PCR. The table lists 55,000 to 85,000 clones, just under 97% of them singletons. The ends were cut back, 1 base at V and 5 bases at J, with 11 bases in the middle. Germline V gene sequence: CDR1 MDHEN, CDR2 SYDVKM. The CDR3 has 15 residues. The data were obtained in a study of technical replicates of blood from several donors. This clonotype was obtained from a human donor in good health. The sequencing sample was made of T cells isolated from PBMCs. The V gene is TRBV28, the J gene TRBJ2-2; a possible D gene is TRBD2 (5 bases). The DNA for the CDR3 is TGTGCCAGCAGTTTATTAGGACTGCAAACCGGGGAGCTGTTTTTT. It codes for CASSLLGLQTGELFF.